The entry below gives a single T cell receptor (beta chain) sequence along with its context. These data are taken from a study of control samples from healthy donors and cancer patients. This CDR3 is 13 amino acids long. V shed 3 bases and J shed 2 bases, with 6 bases lying between them. The V gene's germline CDR1 is SGDLS and CDR2 YYNGEE. The table came from immunoSEQ multiplex PCR; TCRdb's copy has only in-frame clones and leaves some out. The sample yields some 170,000 clones, about 94% seen once. This clonotype was obtained from a man aged 55-75 years with colorectal cancer. The rearrangement uses TRBV9 and TRBJ1-5, with D perhaps TRBD1 (6 bases). Sequenced sample: PBMCs. CDR3 protein: CASSEGGNQPQHF. For the CDR3, the DNA is TGTGCCAGCAGCGAGGGGGGCAATCAGCCCCAGCATTTT.